This T cell receptor beta chain was identified during a study of blood T cell repertoires in COVID-19. Study processing details: How many nucleated cells were present was estimated from reference gene primer amplification. Sequencing used immunoSEQ multiplex PCR; TCRdb keeps in-frame clones, though not all of them. The V and J calls and clone size were taken over from that table, and D and trimming were inferred from the DNA. The table lists some 250,000 clones, around nine tenths of them singletons, with 0.99% in the top ten. The CDR3 has 11 amino acids. V lost 3 bases and J lost 14; bases outside the gene matches: 4. The V gene's germline CDR1 is SGHVS and CDR2 FQNEAQ.

What was sequenced was peripheral blood. The gene calls are TRBV7-8 and TRBJ2-4, with TRBD2 matching over 7 bases. The sequence was obtained from a woman between 40 and 50 years old who had recovered from COVID-19. This CDR3 is CASSLWGREYF. The CDR3 DNA is TGTGCCAGCAGCTTGTGGGGGAGGGAGTACTTC. Full variable domain (missing parts from reference TRBV7-8 and TRBJ2-4): GAGVSQSPRYKVAKRGQDVALRCDPISGHVSLFWYQQALGQGPEFLTYFQNEAQLDKSGLPSDRFFAERPEGSVSTLKIQRTQQEDSAVYLCASSLWGREYFGAGTRLSVL.